Presented here are 28 T cell receptor beta chains from one specimen sequenced in a study of T cells in Graves' hyperthyroidism and ophthalmopathy. Authors of the study amplified TCR beta CDR3 regions from RNA transcripts. A first-round RT-PCR of the TCR CDR3 used the HTBI primer set. TCRdb reprocessed the multiplex PCR reads via MiXCR and lists one record per CDR3 protein. The sample consists of over 200,000 distinct CDR3 sequences, 15% to 20% of them appearing once. Specimen: blood. Receptor source: a man between 35 and 55 years old with Graves' hyperthyroidism.

The chain joins TRBV27 to TRBJ2-1, with TRBD2 matching 9 bases. Germline assignment: CDR1 MNHEY and CDR2 SMNVEV (reference sequence). Losses at the gene ends were 3 bases for V and 7 bases for J; bases not matched to a gene: 7. This CDR3 has 15 amino acids. The CDR3 here is CASSFKRGVHNEQFF. CDR3 nucleotides: TGTGCCAGCAGTTTTAAGCGGGGGGTCCATAATGAGCAGTTCTTC.

Ten or more counts support this clonotype. The gene calls are TRBV7-3 and TRBJ2-2; the D call may be TRBD1 or TRBD2 (5 bases each). This CDR3 is built from 14 residues. Trimming shortened V by 2 bases and J by 3 bases, and 7 bases separated the two germline ends. CDR1 and CDR2 (germline): SGHTA, FQGTGA. This CDR3 is CASSLLGDTGELFF. DNA of the CDR3: TGTGCCAGCAGCTTACTGGGGGACACCGGGGAGCTGTTTTTT.

This chain joins TRBV7-2 and TRBJ2-2; D is perhaps TRBD2 (6 bases). Germline V gene lookup returns CDR1 SGHTA and CDR2 FQGNSA. The CDR3 length is 13 residues. V lost 6 bases and J lost 6, with 11 bases in between. CDR3 amino acids: CASSLIAAGELFF. In DNA form, the CDR3 reads TGTGCCAGCAGTTTGATAGCGGCCGGGGAGCTGTTTTTT.

This clonotype turned up a few times. The chain carries TRBV14 and TRBJ1-4; TRBD1 is a possible D gene (5 bases). The CDR3 sequence is 15 residues long. Germline assignment: CDR1 SGHDN and CDR2 FVKESK. V lost 1 base and J 10 bases, leaving 16 bases between the germline ends. CDR3 protein: CASSQGQTPGRKLFF. CDR3 coding DNA: TGTGCCAGCAGCCAAGGACAGACTCCCGGAAGAAAACTGTTTTTT.

The table lists this clonotype with many counts. The genes are TRBV6-2 or TRBV6-3 and TRBJ2-3; 7 nucleotides match TRBD2. V dropped 2 bases and J dropped 6; count of bases not matched to a gene: 14. Germline CDR1 MNHEY, CDR2 SVGEGT. The CDR3 has 17 amino acids. This CDR3 is CASSYLPGLGDRDTQYF. CDR3 sequence (DNA): TGTGCCAGCAGTTACCTCCCCGGACTAGGGGATAGGGATACGCAGTATTTT.

In the case of this clonotype: This may come from a read error, since a much larger clone is one base off. The rearrangement joins TRBV30 to TRBJ2-1, with TRBD1 matching 12 bases. Germline CDR1 is GTSNPN and CDR2 is SVGIG (reference sequence). This CDR3 contains 12 residues. DNA for the CDR3: TGTGGCTGGGGACAGGGGGCAGGTGAGCAGTTCTTC. Its translation is CGWGQGAGEQFF.

This clonotype showed up just once. V usage is TRBV2 and J usage is TRBJ1-1, with TRBD1 matching over 9 bases. Germline V gives CDR1 SNHLY, CDR2 FYNNEI. After removal of 6 bases from V and 6 bases from J, the junction contained 2 bases not matched to a gene. This CDR3 contains 12 residues. The CDR3, as DNA: TGTGCCAGCAGGGACAGGGGCCCTGAAGCTTTCTTT. It specifies CASRDRGPEAFF.

Ten or more counts support this clonotype. This rearrangement joins TRBV2 to TRBJ1-3; no reliable D call. The CDR3 totals 15 residues. V lost 6 bases to trimming and J lost 3 bases, with 15 bases between them. In germline, CDR1 is SNHLY, CDR2 FYNNEI. In DNA form, the CDR3 reads TGTGCCAGCAGCGATCGTCCTCTGGGTGGAAACACCATATATTTT. Translating gives CASSDRPLGGNTIYF.

The V and J genes are TRBV4-1 and TRBJ2-5, with D possibly being TRBD2 (5 bases). Deletions cut 1 base from V and 1 base from J, with 10 bases between. This CDR3 comprises 15 residues. Germline CDR1 and CDR2: MGHRA and YSYEKL. The CDR3 region has the DNA TGCGCCAGCAGCCAAGTAGGAGGTACCCAAGAGACCCAGTACTTC. It codes for CASSQVGGTQETQYF.

The table lists this clonotype with many counts. The chain couples TRBV6-1 to TRBJ2-1, with 8 bases identical to TRBD1. V was pared by 3 bases and J by 7 bases, with 14 bases of the junction left unmatched. This CDR3 contains 17 residues. Germline V CDR1 and CDR2: MNHNS, SASEGT. The DNA for the CDR3 is TGTGCCAGCAGTGACTCTTTCCGGACAGGGAAGAAGAATGAGCAGTTCTTC. Residues: CASSDSFRTGKKNEQFF.

The J gene is TRBJ1-2, the V gene TRBV5-5; unclear D gene. Germline V lookup: CDR1 SGHKS, CDR2 YYEKEE (reference sequence). The CDR3 covers 16 residues. Trimming took 3 bases from V and 1 from J, leaving 16 bases between them. CDR3 loop: CASSSRPGNHNYGYTF. DNA of the CDR3: TGTGCCAGCAGCTCCCGTCCGGGGAACCATAACTATGGCTACACCTTC.

This chain uses TRBV11-2 with TRBJ2-1; 13 bases are a match to TRBD2. The trim removed 5 bases at V and 9 bases at J, leaving 16 bases unmatched. Germline values: CDR1 SGHAT, CDR2 FQNNGV. This CDR3 region has 18 residues. CDR3 coding DNA: TGTGCCAGCAGCACCGAAGCCGGGACTAGCGGGGATTCGGGTGAGCAGTTCTTC. Translating it yields CASSTEAGTSGDSGEQFF.

In its sample, this clonotype was seen a few times. The chain carries TRBV7-9 and TRBJ2-6; 7 bases align to TRBD1. Germline CDR1 and CDR2: SEHNR and FQNEAQ (reference sequence). Unmatched junction bases numbered 10, after V lost 5 bases and J lost 6 bases. This CDR3 has 16 amino acids. The CDR3 here is CASSLDRPLVANVLTF. CDR3 nucleotide sequence: TGTGCCAGCAGCCTGGACAGGCCTCTGGTGGCCAACGTCCTGACTTTC.

In this sample, this clonotype turned up many times. The chain is built from TRBV28 and TRBJ2-1; D unresolved. Germline CDR1 reads MDHEN; CDR2 reads SYDVKM. The CDR3 contains 12 residues. The V end lost 4 bases, the J end lost 12 bases, and 13 bases lay between the germline ends. The CDR3 DNA reads TGTGCCAGCAGTTCGCGACGAGTAGTGCAGTTCTTC. It codes for CASSSRRVVQFF.

The chain uses TRBV27 and TRBJ2-7; perhaps D is TRBD1 or TRBD2 (5 bases each). The CDR3 contains 15 residues. Germline V gene data show CDR1 as MNHEY and CDR2 as SMNVEV (reference sequence). Trimming removed 4 bases from V and 4 bases from J, with 17 bases in between. This CDR3 reads CASSSRVGVQYEQYF. The CDR3, as DNA: TGTGCCAGCAGTTCCAGGGTGGGGGTTCAGTACGAGCAGTACTTC.

The table lists this clonotype with a few counts. This chain uses TRBV10-3 with TRBJ2-5, with 7 bases aligning to TRBD1. This CDR3 has 15 amino acids. V shed 6 bases and J 0 bases; nucleotides not matched to a gene: 7. Germline V gene data show CDR1 as ENHRY and CDR2 as SYGVKD. CDR3 sequence: CAIRGDSGYQETQYF. Written as DNA, the CDR3 is TGTGCCATCAGAGGGGACAGTGGGTACCAAGAGACCCAGTACTTC.

This clonotype was recorded many times. The chain joins TRBV18 to TRBJ1-2, with D unclear. The V end was cut by 2 bases, the J end by 5 bases, with 15 bases between. Germline V gene sequence: CDR1 KGHSH, CDR2 LQKENI. There are 15 residues in the CDR3. CDR3 DNA sequence: TGTGCCAGCTCACCAGGACCCTCTTCACTGTATGGCTACACCTTC. Translation gives CASSPGPSSLYGYTF.

This clonotype was recorded many times. The V and J genes are TRBV7-3 and TRBJ2-1, with D unresolved. Germline loops: CDR1 SGHTA, CDR2 FQGTGA. Trimming shortened V by 5 bases and J by 6 bases, and 26 bases separated the two germline ends. CDR3 length: 18 amino acids. For the CDR3, the DNA is TGTGCCAGCAGCCTAGAGGTTGTTGCAGTCGATGCATCCAATGAGCAGTTCTTC. This translates into CASSLEVVAVDASNEQFF.

This clonotype was picked up many times. The chain is built from TRBV7-2 and TRBJ2-5; TRBD2 matches at 11 bases. J gave up 2 bases and V 3 bases, and 2 bases lay outside the gene matches. There are 15 residues in the CDR3. From germline, CDR1 is SGHTA and CDR2 FQGNSA. CDR3 in amino acids: CASSLTSGIQETQYF. CDR3 bases: TGTGCCAGCAGCTTGACTAGCGGGATTCAAGAGACCCAGTACTTC.

This clonotype was seen at least ten times. This CDR3 is CASSLRNYYGYTF. Written as DNA, the CDR3 is TGTGCCAGCAGCTTAAGGAACTATTATGGCTACACCTTC. The V and J genes are TRBV7-2 and TRBJ1-2; the D is unclear. V shed 2 bases and J shed 5 bases, with 9 bases lying between them. The CDR3 contains 13 residues. Germline lookup yields CDR1 SGHTA and CDR2 FQGNSA.

This clonotype turned up a few times. The chain joins TRBV10-3 to TRBJ2-2; D gene ambiguous. In germline, CDR1 is ENHRY, CDR2 SYGVKD. The CDR3 contains 12 residues. The ends were cut back, 10 bases at V and 5 bases at J, with 11 bases in the middle. The CDR3 sequence is CATRLSTGELFF. Written as DNA, the CDR3 is TGTGCCACCCGATTGAGTACCGGGGAGCTGTTTTTT.

This CDR3 reads CASRVGRGSNQPQHF. The CDR3 DNA sequence: TGTGCCAGCAGAGTGGGTCGGGGTAGCAATCAGCCCCAGCATTTT. V and J are TRBV28 and TRBJ1-5; D is unresolved. CDR1 and CDR2 (germline): MDHEN, SYDVKM. This CDR3 contains 15 residues. V was shortened by 6 bases and J by 0 bases, with 12 bases between the two germline ends.

J is TRBJ1-4 and V is TRBV6-1; D unclear. The CDR3 sequence is 13 residues long. Germline values: CDR1 MNHNS, CDR2 SASEGT. The V gene lost 7 bases and the J gene lost 5 bases, with 11 bases spanning the gap. The CDR3 here is CASIQRGNEKLFF. As DNA, the CDR3 is TGTGCCAGCATCCAGAGAGGAAATGAAAAACTGTTTTTT.

This clonotype showed up many times. This rearrangement joins TRBV20-1 to TRBJ2-2; D gene uncertain. The ends were cut back, 0 bases at V and 0 bases at J, with 14 bases in the middle. This CDR3 spans 17 amino acids. The germline gives CDR1 DFQATT, CDR2 SNEGSKA (reference sequence). The chain's CDR3 is CSARDGSGSANTGELFF. The CDR3 coding sequence is TGCAGTGCTAGAGATGGTTCCGGATCCGCGAACACCGGGGAGCTGTTTTTT.

This clonotype appeared a single time. The V call is TRBV2, the J call TRBJ1-3; D is possibly TRBD1 (6 bases). V was trimmed by 7 bases and J by 2 bases, leaving 12 bases between them. Germline V gene data show CDR1 as SNHLY and CDR2 as FYNNEI. The CDR3 is 14 residues long. CDR3 nucleotide sequence: TGTGCCAGCACCCAAGGGGGTCCTGGAAACACCATATATTTT. Its protein product is CASTQGGPGNTIYF. Supplemented by reference TRBV2 and TRBJ1-3, the full variable domain reads EPEVTQTPSHQVTQMGQEVILRCVPISNHLYFYWYRQILGQKVEFLVSFYNNEISEKSEIFDDQFSVERPDGSNFTLKIRSTKLEDSAMYFCASTQGGPGNTIYFGEGSWLTVV.

The chain couples TRBV7-8 to TRBJ2-3, with D perhaps matching TRBD2 (5 bases). CDR1 and CDR2 from the germline V gene are SGHVS and FQNEAQ. V lost 4 bases and J lost 0, with 17 bases in between. This CDR3 comprises 17 residues. CDR3 residues: CASSSAKSGTSTDTQYF. CDR3 DNA: TGTGCCAGCAGCTCCGCCAAAAGCGGTACTAGCACAGATACGCAGTATTTT.

The sample holds many counts of this clonotype. The genes are TRBV7-3 and TRBJ2-2, with a tentative D call TRBD1 (6 bases). CDR1 is SGHTA, CDR2 FQGTGA, per germline. V lost 2 bases and J lost 0, with 10 bases in between. This CDR3 comprises 16 residues. CDR3 in DNA: TGTGCCAGCAGCTTATTTGGACAGACGAACACCGGGGAGCTGTTTTTT. Amino acid sequence: CASSLFGQTNTGELFF.

Many counts were recorded for this clonotype. V is TRBV20-1 and J is TRBJ1-1; unclear D gene. Germline V gene sequence: CDR1 DFQATT, CDR2 SNEGSKA (reference sequence). This CDR3 is 11 amino acids long. V lost 3 bases, J lost 4 bases, and 6 bases lay in between. In DNA form, the CDR3 reads TGCAGTGCTAGGGTTATCACTGAAGCTTTCTTT. The encoded protein is CSARVITEAFF.